The 30 T cell receptor beta chains given below trace back to one sample, sequenced in a study of control samples from healthy donors and cancer patients. Data came from immunoSEQ multiplex PCR; TCRdb stores just in-frame clones and leaves some out. The sample has 25,000 to 35,000 clones, roughly 95% seen once; the top ten hold 6.6%. The sequenced sample consisted of blood. These receptors were taken from a man aged 55-75 years in good health.

This clone was seen a single time. The J gene is TRBJ2-1, the V gene TRBV27, with 10 bases that match TRBD2. Trimming cost V 3 bases and J 2 bases; bases outside gene matches: 1. This CDR3 comprises 15 residues. Looked up from germline, CDR1 is MNHEY and CDR2 is SMNVEV (reference sequence). The CDR3 spells CASSFTSGAYNEQFF. In DNA form, the CDR3 reads TGTGCCAGCAGTTTTACTAGCGGGGCCTACAATGAGCAGTTCTTC.

The chain couples TRBV5-4 to TRBJ2-5; D perhaps matches TRBD2 (7 bases). The CDR3 length is 18 residues. Germline lookup yields CDR1 SGHNT and CDR2 YYREEE (reference sequence). Trimming stripped 4 bases from V and 2 bases from J, with 24 bases between. The CDR3 region has the DNA TGTGCCAGCAGCGCCGGGGGGCGGGGCCAGACGATACAAGAGACCCAGTACTTC. Its protein product is CASSAGGRGQTIQETQYF.

CDR3: CASSEQGRGSPLHF. CDR3 nucleotides: TGTGCCAGTAGTGAACAGGGGAGAGGCTCACCCCTCCACTTT. The chain employs TRBV19 and TRBJ1-6, with 7 positions matching TRBD1. V trimming: 5 bases; J trimming: 10 bases; junction bases outside the gene matches: 8. CDR3 length: 14 amino acids. The germline V gene has CDR1 LNHDA and CDR2 SQIVND (reference sequence).

The chain recombines TRBV24-1 with TRBJ2-3; perhaps TRBD1 as D (5 bases). The V gene lost 2 bases and the J gene lost 2 bases, with 10 bases spanning the gap. Germline CDR1 KGHDR, CDR2 SFDVKD. This CDR3 has 15 amino acids. CDR3 DNA: TGTGCCACCAGTGATTGGCAGGGATTCACAGATACGCAGTATTTT. Protein sequence: CATSDWQGFTDTQYF.

The sample holds one count of this clone. The chain has TRBV5-1 and TRBJ2-7, with D perhaps TRBD2 (7 bases). The CDR3 loop spans 15 amino acids. CDR1 is SGHRS, CDR2 YFSETQ, per germline. Trimming took off 0 bases at V and 5 bases at J, with 15 bases between the two ends. The CDR3 nucleotides are TGCGCCAGCAGCTTGGGCACGGGGGCGGGGGACGAGCAGTACTTC. Encoded protein: CASSLGTGAGDEQYF.

In its sample, this clone was seen a few times. The chain carries TRBV28 and TRBJ1-1, with D possibly matching TRBD1 (5 bases). Trimming shortened V by 0 bases and J by 0 bases, and 8 bases separated the two germline ends. Looked up from germline, CDR1 is MDHEN and CDR2 is SYDVKM. The CDR3 runs 15 residues. The CDR3 nucleotides read TGTGCCAGCAGTTTATGGACAGTATTGAACACTGAAGCTTTCTTT. Translated: CASSLWTVLNTEAFF.

This sequence joins TRBV11-1 and TRBJ1-6, with TRBD1 as a possible D gene (5 bases). V was trimmed by 1 base and J by 8 bases, leaving 9 bases between them. There are 14 residues in the CDR3. Germline V gene lookup returns CDR1 SGHAT and CDR2 FQDESV (reference sequence). For the CDR3, the DNA is TGTGCCAGCAGCTTAGGGGACTACTATTCACCCCTCCACTTT. Its translation: CASSLGDYYSPLHF.

The rearrangement links TRBV10-3 to TRBJ2-2; TRBD1 agrees at 9 bases. The CDR3 consists of 14 residues. In germline, CDR1 is ENHRY, CDR2 SYGVKD. The V segment lost 6 bases and the J segment 3 bases; nucleotides outside the gene matches: 2. CDR3 bases: TGTGCCATCAGGACAGGGGGAGACACCGGGGAGCTGTTTTTT. As protein: CAIRTGGDTGELFF.

The chain links TRBV18 to TRBJ2-7; 10 bases map to TRBD1. The CDR3 spans 14 residues. After removal of 3 bases from V and 5 bases from J, the junction contained 4 bases not matched to a gene. CDR1 KGHSH and CDR2 LQKENI come from the germline V gene. The CDR3 region has the DNA TGTGCCAGCTCACCGACGACAGGGGGCCACGAGCAGTACTTC. Translation gives CASSPTTGGHEQYF.

The chain couples TRBV6-2 or TRBV6-3 to TRBJ1-2; TRBD1 matches at 7 bases. CDR3 length: 13 amino acids. V shed 2 bases and J 6 bases; nucleotides not matched to a gene: 3. Germline loops: CDR1 MNHEY, CDR2 SVGEGT. For the CDR3, the DNA is TGTGCCAGCAGTTACCACAGGGGAGATGGCTACACCTTC. Encoded protein: CASSYHRGDGYTF.

In its sample, this clone was seen once. Relative to the germline gene, one junction end is altered; a read error may explain this. The genes are TRBV3-1 (or the pseudogene TRBV3-2) and TRBJ2-2; maybe TRBD2 (5 bases). Germline V CDR1 and CDR2: LGHDT, YNNKEL (reference sequence). The CDR3 runs to 16 residues. The CDR3 is CASSQGFLMIHRGAVF. The CDR3 DNA sequence: TGTGCCAGCAGCCAAGGTTTCCTGATGATACACCGGGGAGCTGTTTTT.

The gene calls are TRBV3-1 (or the pseudogene TRBV3-2) and TRBJ2-1; 7 positions agree with TRBD2. This CDR3 is 14 amino acids long. With 8 bases clipped from V and 6 bases from J, the junction kept 10 bases outside the gene matches. The germline gives CDR1 LGHDT, CDR2 YNNKEL (reference sequence). The CDR3 region has the DNA TGTGCCAGCCGGAGTCGCGGGGGAGGCAATGAGCAGTTCTTC. Encoded protein: CASRSRGGGNEQFF.

The rearrangement links TRBV4-3 to TRBJ2-2; a possible D gene is TRBD1 (6 bases). Between the trimmed V and J ends, which lost 0 bases and 1 base, there was a span of 15 bases. The CDR3 is made up of 18 amino acids. Germline V gene sequence: CDR1 LGHNA, CDR2 YSLEER. The CDR3 spells CASSQDGVGQLNTGELFF. The CDR3 bases are TGCGCCAGCAGCCAAGATGGGGTGGGACAACTGAACACCGGGGAGCTGTTTTTT.

The rearrangement joins TRBV6-4 to TRBJ1-2, with D unresolved. The CDR3 totals 15 residues. Trimming stripped 0 bases from V and 2 bases from J, with 10 bases between. CDR1 is MRHNA and CDR2 is SNTAGT in the germline V gene. CDR3 amino acids: CASSDSPSANYGYTF. The CDR3 DNA is TGTGCCAGCAGTGACTCTCCCAGTGCGAACTATGGCTACACCTTC.

This chain uses TRBV19 with TRBJ1-3; D remains ambiguous. The CDR3 totals 13 residues. Germline V gives CDR1 LNHDA, CDR2 SQIVND (reference sequence). V was cut by 5 bases and J by 0 bases, with 5 bases left in between. The CDR3 spells CASSLDSGNTIYF. The CDR3 coding sequence is TGTGCCAGTAGTCTGGACTCTGGAAACACCATATATTTT.

The chain couples TRBV6-6 to TRBJ1-1; 8 bases are shared with TRBD1. The CDR3 runs to 15 residues. V was pared by 1 base and J by 1 base, with 2 bases of the junction left unmatched. Germline CDR1 and CDR2: MNHNY and SVGAGI (reference sequence). This CDR3 is CASSYYTGGNTEAFF. Here the CDR3 DNA reads TGTGCCAGCAGTTACTACACAGGGGGGAACACTGAAGCTTTCTTT.

This clone was found once. The chain employs TRBV18 and TRBJ1-4; D not certain. In germline, CDR1 is KGHSH, CDR2 LQKENI. Trimming took off 1 base at V and 8 bases at J, with 8 bases between the two ends. This CDR3 spans 13 amino acids. This CDR3 reads CASSPQEGEKLFF. As DNA, the CDR3 is TGTGCCAGCTCACCACAGGAAGGAGAAAAACTGTTTTTT.

This clone came up once. The chain joins TRBV2 to TRBJ1-5; a possible D gene is TRBD1 (5 bases). This CDR3 has 16 amino acids. V lost 5 bases and J 2 bases, leaving 16 bases between the germline ends. Germline-derived CDR1 and CDR2 are SNHLY and FYNNEI. The CDR3 reads CASSPPGGGGNQPQHF. The DNA of the CDR3 is TGTGCCAGCAGTCCCCCCGGGGGAGGCGGCAATCAGCCCCAGCATTTT.

This clone appeared a few times. The genes are TRBV19 and TRBJ1-2; a possible D gene is TRBD1 (5 bases). Germline assignment: CDR1 LNHDA and CDR2 SQIVND (reference sequence). V lost 4 bases and J lost 1, with 25 bases in between. The CDR3 length is 19 residues. DNA for the CDR3: TGTGCCAGTAGTAACACCCGTCGGCAGGGCAGTCCCTTTAACTATGGCTACACCTTC. This gives the protein CASSNTRRQGSPFNYGYTF. Based on the CDR3 plus reference TRBV19 and TRBJ1-2, the full variable domain is DGGITQSPKYLFRKEGQNVTLSCEQNLNHDAMYWYRQDPGQGLRLIYYSQIVNDFQKGDIAEGYSVSREKKESFPLTVTSAQKNPTAFYLCASSNTRRQGSPFNYGYTFGSGTRLTVV.

The chain links TRBV6-7 to TRBJ2-3; TRBD2 agrees at 8 bases. TRBV6-7 is assigned to the ORF class and has an uncertain function. The length of the CDR3 is 16 residues. V shed 5 bases, J shed 6 bases, and the junction held 13 bases outside the gene matches. In DNA, the CDR3 is TGTGCCAGCAGTCACACCCCCCGACTAGCGAATGATACGCAGTATTTT. It codes for CASSHTPRLANDTQYF.

CDR3 coding DNA: TGCAGTGCTAGTGAAGGGGGAATGGGTCAGCCCCAGCATTTT. It yields the protein CSASEGGMGQPQHF. V gene TRBV20-1 combines with J gene TRBJ1-5; D possibly corresponds to TRBD1 (6 bases). The CDR3 totals 14 residues. From germline, CDR1 is DFQATT and CDR2 SNEGSKA (reference sequence). The V end lost 3 bases, the J end lost 6 bases, and 15 bases lay between the germline ends.

The chain recombines TRBV6-6 with TRBJ1-5, with 9 positions matching TRBD1. The CDR3 length is 17 residues. V was clipped by 5 bases and J by 0 bases; unmatched bases: 8. The germline CDR1 and CDR2 sequences are MNHNY and SVGAGI (reference sequence). DNA of the CDR3: TGTGCCAGCAGTCAGACAGGGGGTTGGTATAGCAATCAGCCCCAGCATTTT. Protein sequence: CASSQTGGWYSNQPQHF.

J is TRBJ1-4 and V is TRBV18; D uncertain. The CDR3 sequence is 16 residues long. V was clipped by 2 bases and J by 0 bases, with 10 bases between them. CDR1 is KGHSH, CDR2 LQKENI, per germline. CDR3 region: CASSPSQLATNEKLFF. In DNA, the CDR3 is TGTGCCAGCTCACCATCTCAGCTAGCAACTAATGAAAAACTGTTTTTT.

The chain uses TRBV10-3 and TRBJ1-4; D may be TRBD1 (5 bases). Trimming cost V 10 bases and J 2 bases, with 11 bases left between them. CDR3 size: 13 residues. The germline V gene encodes CDR1 ENHRY and CDR2 SYGVKD. This chain's CDR3 is CATGRATNEKLFF. Here the CDR3 DNA reads TGTGCCACAGGGAGGGCTACTAATGAAAAACTGTTTTTT.

A single count supports this clone. V usage is TRBV2 and J usage is TRBJ1-4, with D unclear. This CDR3 is 13 amino acids long. Germline V lookup: CDR1 SNHLY, CDR2 FYNNEI. V lost 4 bases and J 6 bases, leaving 9 bases between the germline ends. The CDR3 here is CASSGGVDEKLFF. The CDR3 DNA follows: TGTGCCAGCAGTGGGGGAGTAGATGAAAAACTGTTTTTT.

This sequence joins TRBV2 and TRBJ1-2; a possible D gene is TRBD1 (5 bases). Deletions cut 8 bases from V and 4 bases from J, with 11 bases between. Germline CDR1 is SNHLY and CDR2 is FYNNEI. This CDR3 comprises 12 residues. CDR3 loop: CASPGGGYGYTF. CDR3 nucleotides: TGTGCCAGCCCGGGGGGGGGCTATGGCTACACCTTC.

The chain uses TRBV7-9 and TRBJ1-4; no clear D gene. V lost 3 bases and J 0 bases, leaving 11 bases between the germline ends. In germline, CDR1 is SEHNR, CDR2 FQNEAQ (reference sequence). CDR3 size: 16 residues. CDR3 residues: CASSFSSWPTNEKLFF. DNA of the CDR3: TGTGCCAGCAGCTTCTCATCTTGGCCAACTAATGAAAAACTGTTTTTT.

This chain links TRBV28 with TRBJ1-2; 7 positions match TRBD1. The CDR3 is 12 residues long. CDR1 is MDHEN and CDR2 is SYDVKM in the germline V gene. Losses at the gene ends were 6 bases for V and 4 bases for J; bases not matched to a gene: 2. CDR3 protein: CASRRTGYGYTF. Written as DNA, the CDR3 is TGTGCCAGCAGACGGACAGGCTATGGCTACACCTTC.

This clone was seen just once. The gene calls are TRBV11-2 and TRBJ2-1, with no clear D. This CDR3 is built from 12 residues. Germline V CDR1 and CDR2: SGHAT, FQNNGV. The V end was cut by 4 bases, the J end by 9 bases, with 10 bases between. Here the CDR3 reads CASSSGPGEQFF. CDR3 in DNA: TGTGCCAGCAGCTCCGGACCGGGTGAGCAGTTCTTC.

V usage is TRBV5-4 and J usage is TRBJ1-1; no clear D. V lost 3 bases and J 1 base, leaving 10 bases between the germline ends. Germline values: CDR1 SGHNT, CDR2 YYREEE (reference sequence). This CDR3 comprises 14 residues. CDR3 protein: CASSSPTPNTEAFF. The CDR3 bases are TGTGCCAGCAGCTCACCTACACCGAACACTGAAGCTTTCTTT.